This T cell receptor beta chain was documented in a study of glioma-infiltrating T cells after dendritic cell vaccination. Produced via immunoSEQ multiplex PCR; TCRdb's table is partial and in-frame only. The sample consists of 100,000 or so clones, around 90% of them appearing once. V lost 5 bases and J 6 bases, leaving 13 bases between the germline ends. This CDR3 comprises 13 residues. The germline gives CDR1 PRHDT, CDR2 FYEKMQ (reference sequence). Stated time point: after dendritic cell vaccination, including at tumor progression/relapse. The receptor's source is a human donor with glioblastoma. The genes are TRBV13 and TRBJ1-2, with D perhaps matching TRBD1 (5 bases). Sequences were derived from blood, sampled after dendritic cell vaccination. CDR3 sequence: CASSLTGSNGYTF. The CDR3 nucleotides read TGTGCCAGCAGCCTAACAGGCTCCAATGGCTACACCTTC. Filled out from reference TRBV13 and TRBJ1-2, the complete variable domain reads AAGVIQSPRHLIKEKRETATLKCYPIPRHDTVYWYQQGPGQDPQFLISFYEKMQSDKGSIPDRFSAQQFSDYHSELNMSSLELGDSALYFCASSLTGSNGYTFGSGTRLTVV.